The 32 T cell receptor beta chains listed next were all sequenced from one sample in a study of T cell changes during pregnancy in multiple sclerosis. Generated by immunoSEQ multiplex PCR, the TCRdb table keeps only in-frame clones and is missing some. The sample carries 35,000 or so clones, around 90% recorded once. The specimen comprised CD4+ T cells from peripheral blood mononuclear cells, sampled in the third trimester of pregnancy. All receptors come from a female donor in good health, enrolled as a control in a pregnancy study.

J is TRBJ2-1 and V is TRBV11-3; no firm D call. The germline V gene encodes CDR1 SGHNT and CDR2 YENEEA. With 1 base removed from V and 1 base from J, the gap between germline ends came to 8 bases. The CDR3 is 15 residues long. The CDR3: CASSLASGSYNEQFF. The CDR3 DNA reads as TGTGCCAGCAGCTTAGCGTCAGGTTCCTACAATGAGCAGTTCTTC.

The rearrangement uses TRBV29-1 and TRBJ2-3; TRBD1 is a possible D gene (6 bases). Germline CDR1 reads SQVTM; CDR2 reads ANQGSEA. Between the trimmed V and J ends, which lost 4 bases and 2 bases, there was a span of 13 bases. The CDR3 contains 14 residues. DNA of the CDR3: TGCAGCGTTGCGGAGGACAGATCCACAGATACGCAGTATTTT. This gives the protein CSVAEDRSTDTQYF.

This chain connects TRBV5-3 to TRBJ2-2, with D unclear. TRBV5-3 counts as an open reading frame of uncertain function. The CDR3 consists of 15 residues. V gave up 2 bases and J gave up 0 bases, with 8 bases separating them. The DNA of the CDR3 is TGTGCCAGAAGCTTCGGTCTAACGAACACCGGGGAGCTGTTTTTT. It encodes CARSFGLTNTGELFF.

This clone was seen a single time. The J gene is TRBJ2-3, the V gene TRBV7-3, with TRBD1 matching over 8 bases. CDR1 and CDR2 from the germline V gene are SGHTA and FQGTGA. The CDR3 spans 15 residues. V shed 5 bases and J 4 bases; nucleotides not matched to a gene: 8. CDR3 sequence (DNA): TGTGCCAGCAGCGCCCAGACAGGGGTGGCAGATACGCAGTATTTT. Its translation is CASSAQTGVADTQYF.

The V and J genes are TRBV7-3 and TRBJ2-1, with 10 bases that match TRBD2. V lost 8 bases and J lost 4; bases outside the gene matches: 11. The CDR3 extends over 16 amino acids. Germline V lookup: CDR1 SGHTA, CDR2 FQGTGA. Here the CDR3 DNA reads TGTGCCAGCTTTTTAAGGACTAGCGGAGGGTACAATGAGCAGTTCTTC. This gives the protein CASFLRTSGGYNEQFF.

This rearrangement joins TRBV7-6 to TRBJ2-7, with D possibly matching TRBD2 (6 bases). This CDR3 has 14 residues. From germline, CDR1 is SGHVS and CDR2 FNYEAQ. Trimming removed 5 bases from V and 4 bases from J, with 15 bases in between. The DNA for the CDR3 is TGTGCCAGCAGCGGGAGGACTACCGGGTACGAGCAGTACTTC. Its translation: CASSGRTTGYEQYF.

The DNA of the CDR3 is TGTGCCAGCAGGGGCCGGAACACTGAAGCTTTCTTT. Encoded protein: CASRGRNTEAFF. J is TRBJ1-1 and V is TRBV6-5; D is unclear. The CDR3 runs to 12 residues. The germline V gene has CDR1 MNHEY and CDR2 SVGAGI. V lost 6 bases and J lost 1, with 6 bases in between.

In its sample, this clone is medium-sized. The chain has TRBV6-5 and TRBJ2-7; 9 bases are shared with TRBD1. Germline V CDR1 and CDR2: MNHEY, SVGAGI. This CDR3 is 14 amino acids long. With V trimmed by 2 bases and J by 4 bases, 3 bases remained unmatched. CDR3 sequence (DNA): TGTGCCAGCAGTTACGAACAGGGGGCTTACGAGCAGTACTTC. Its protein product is CASSYEQGAYEQYF.

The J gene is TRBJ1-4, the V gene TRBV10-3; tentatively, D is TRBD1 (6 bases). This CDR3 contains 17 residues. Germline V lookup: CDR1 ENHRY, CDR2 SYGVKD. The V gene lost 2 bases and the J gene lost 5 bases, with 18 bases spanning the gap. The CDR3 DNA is TGTGCCATCAGTGAGACGTTCGGCCAGGGGTTGAATGAAAAACTGTTTTTT. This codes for CAISETFGQGLNEKLFF.

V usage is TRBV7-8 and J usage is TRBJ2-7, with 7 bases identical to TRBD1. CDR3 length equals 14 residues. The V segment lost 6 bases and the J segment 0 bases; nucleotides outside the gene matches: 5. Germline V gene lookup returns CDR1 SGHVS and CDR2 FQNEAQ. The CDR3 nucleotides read TGTGCCAGCAGTTCCCGGGACAGCTCCTACGAGCAGTACTTC. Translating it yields CASSSRDSSYEQYF.

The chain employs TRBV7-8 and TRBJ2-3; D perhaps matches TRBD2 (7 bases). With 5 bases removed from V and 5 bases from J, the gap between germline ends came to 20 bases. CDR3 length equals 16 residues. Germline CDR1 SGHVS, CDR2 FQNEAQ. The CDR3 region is CASSPRGGAPGDTQYF. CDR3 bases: TGTGCCAGCAGCCCGAGGGGGGGCGCCCCCGGAGATACGCAGTATTTT.

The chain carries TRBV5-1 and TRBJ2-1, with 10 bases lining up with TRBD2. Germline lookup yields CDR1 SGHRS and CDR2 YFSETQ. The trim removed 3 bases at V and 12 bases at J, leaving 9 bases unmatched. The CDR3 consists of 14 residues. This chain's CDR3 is CASSSLTSGIWQFF. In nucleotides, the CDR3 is TGCGCCAGCAGCTCCCTCACTAGCGGGATATGGCAGTTCTTC.

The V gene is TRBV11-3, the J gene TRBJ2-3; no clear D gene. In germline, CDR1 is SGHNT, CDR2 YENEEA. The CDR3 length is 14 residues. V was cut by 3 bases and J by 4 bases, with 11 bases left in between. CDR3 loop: CASSLGRWSDTQYF. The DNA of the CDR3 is TGTGCCAGCAGCTTGGGCAGATGGTCAGATACGCAGTATTTT.

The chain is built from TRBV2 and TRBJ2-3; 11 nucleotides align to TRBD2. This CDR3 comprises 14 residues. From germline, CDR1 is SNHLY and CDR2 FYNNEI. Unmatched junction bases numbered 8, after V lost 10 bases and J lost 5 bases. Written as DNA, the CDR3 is TGTGCCAACTCTTTAGCGGGGGGGGTAGATACGCAGTATTTT. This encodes CANSLAGGVDTQYF.

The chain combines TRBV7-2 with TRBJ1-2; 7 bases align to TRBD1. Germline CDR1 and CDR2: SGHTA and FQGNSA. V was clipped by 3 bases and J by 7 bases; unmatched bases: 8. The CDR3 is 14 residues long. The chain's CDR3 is CASSLSSTGFGYTF. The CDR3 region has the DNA TGTGCCAGCAGCTTGAGCTCGACAGGGTTTGGCTACACCTTC.

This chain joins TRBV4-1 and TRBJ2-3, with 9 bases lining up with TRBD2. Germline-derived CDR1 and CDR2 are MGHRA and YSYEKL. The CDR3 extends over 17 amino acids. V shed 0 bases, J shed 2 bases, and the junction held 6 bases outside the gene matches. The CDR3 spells CASSQDRRGGATDTQYF. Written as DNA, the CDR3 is TGCGCCAGCAGCCAAGATCGGCGGGGGGGAGCCACAGATACGCAGTATTTT.

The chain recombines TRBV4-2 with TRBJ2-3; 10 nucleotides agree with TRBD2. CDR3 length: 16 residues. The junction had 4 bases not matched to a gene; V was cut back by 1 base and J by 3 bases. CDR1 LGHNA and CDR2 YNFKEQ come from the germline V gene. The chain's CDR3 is CASSQAPSGGTDTQYF. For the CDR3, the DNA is TGTGCCAGCAGCCAAGCGCCTAGCGGGGGTACAGATACGCAGTATTTT.

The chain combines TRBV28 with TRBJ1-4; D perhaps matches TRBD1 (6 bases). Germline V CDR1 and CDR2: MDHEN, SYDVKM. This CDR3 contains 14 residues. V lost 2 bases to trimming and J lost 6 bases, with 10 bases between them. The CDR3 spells CASSLPGGHEKLFF. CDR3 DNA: TGTGCCAGCAGTTTACCTGGGGGCCATGAAAAACTGTTTTTT.

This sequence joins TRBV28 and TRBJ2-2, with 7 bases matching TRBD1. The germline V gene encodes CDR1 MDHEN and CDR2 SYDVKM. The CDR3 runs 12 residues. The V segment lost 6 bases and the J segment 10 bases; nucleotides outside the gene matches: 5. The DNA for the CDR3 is TGTGCCAGCAGCATACAGGGGAAGGAGCTGTTTTTT. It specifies CASSIQGKELFF.

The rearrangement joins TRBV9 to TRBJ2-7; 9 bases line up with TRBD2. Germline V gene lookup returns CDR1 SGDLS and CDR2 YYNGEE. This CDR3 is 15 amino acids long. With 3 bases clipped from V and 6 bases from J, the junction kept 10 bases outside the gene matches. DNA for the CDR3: TGTGCCAGCAGCGCAGGTACCCTAGCGGGAAGCGAGCAGTACTTC. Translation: CASSAGTLAGSEQYF.

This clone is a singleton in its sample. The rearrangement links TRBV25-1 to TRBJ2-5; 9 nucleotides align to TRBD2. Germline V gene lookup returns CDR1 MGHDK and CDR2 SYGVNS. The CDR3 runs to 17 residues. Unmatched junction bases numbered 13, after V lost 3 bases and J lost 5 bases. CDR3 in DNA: TGTGCCAGCAGTGAGCGAGAAGCGGGAGGAAGGAGGGAGACCCAGTACTTC. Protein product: CASSEREAGGRRETQYF.

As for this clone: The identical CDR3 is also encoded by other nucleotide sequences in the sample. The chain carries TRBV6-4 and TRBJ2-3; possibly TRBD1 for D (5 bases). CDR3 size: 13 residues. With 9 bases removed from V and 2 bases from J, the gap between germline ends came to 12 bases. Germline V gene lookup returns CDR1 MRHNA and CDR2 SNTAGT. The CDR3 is CASGAGHTDTQYF. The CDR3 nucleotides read TGTGCCAGTGGGGCAGGGCACACAGATACGCAGTATTTT.

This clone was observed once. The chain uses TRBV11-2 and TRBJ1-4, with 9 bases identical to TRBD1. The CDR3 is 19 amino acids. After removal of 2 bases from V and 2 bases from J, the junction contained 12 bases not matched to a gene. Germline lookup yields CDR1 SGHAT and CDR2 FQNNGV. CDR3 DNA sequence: TGTGCCAGCAGCTTACGACTACCGGGACAGGGTTTGACTAATGAAAAACTGTTTTTT. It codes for CASSLRLPGQGLTNEKLFF.

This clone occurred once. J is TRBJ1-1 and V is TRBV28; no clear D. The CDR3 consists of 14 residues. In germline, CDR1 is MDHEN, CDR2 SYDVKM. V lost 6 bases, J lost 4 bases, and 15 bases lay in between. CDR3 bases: TGTGCCAGCAGGGGCATCGGGGTGGGCACTGAAGCTTTCTTT. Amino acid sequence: CASRGIGVGTEAFF.

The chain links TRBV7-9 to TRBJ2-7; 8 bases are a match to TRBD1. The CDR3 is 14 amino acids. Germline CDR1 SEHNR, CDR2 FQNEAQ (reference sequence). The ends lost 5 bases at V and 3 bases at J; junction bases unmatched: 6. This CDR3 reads CASSRWTGRYEQYF. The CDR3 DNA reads TGTGCCAGCAGCCGGTGGACAGGGCGCTACGAGCAGTACTTC.

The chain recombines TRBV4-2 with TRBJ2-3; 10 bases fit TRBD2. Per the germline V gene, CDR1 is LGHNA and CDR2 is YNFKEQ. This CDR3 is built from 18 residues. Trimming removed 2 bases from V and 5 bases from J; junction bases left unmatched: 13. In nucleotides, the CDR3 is TGTGCCAGCAGCCAAAGCCCAGCGGGGGGGGTCAGTGGAGATACGCAGTATTTT. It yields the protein CASSQSPAGGVSGDTQYF.

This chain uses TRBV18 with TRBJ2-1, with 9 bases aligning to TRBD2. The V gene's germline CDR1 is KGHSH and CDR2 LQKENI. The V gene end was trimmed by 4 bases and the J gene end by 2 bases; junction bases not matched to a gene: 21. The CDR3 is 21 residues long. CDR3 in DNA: TGTGCCAGCTCACAACTGACTAGCGGACTCATAAAGCCGCCTCCCTACAATGAGCAGTTCTTC. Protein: CASSQLTSGLIKPPPYNEQFF.

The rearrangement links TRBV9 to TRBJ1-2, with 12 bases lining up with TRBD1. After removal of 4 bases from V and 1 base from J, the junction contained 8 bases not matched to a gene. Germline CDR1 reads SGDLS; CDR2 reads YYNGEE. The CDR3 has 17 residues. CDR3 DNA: TGTGCCAGCAGCCCGGGACAGGGGGCGCGTATTAACTATGGCTACACCTTC. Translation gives CASSPGQGARINYGYTF. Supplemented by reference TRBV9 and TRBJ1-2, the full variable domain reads DSGVTQTPKHLITATGQRVTLRCSPRSGDLSVYWYQQSLDQGLQFLIQYYNGEERAKGNILERFSAQQFPDLHSELNLSSLELGDSALYFCASSPGQGARINYGYTFGSGTRLTVV.

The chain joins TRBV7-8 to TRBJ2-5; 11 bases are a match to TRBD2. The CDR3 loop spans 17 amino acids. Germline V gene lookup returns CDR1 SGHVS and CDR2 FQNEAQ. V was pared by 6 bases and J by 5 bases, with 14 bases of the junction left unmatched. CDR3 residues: CASRSPRGASGGETQYF. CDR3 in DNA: TGTGCCAGCAGATCCCCGAGAGGGGCTAGCGGGGGGGAGACCCAGTACTTC.

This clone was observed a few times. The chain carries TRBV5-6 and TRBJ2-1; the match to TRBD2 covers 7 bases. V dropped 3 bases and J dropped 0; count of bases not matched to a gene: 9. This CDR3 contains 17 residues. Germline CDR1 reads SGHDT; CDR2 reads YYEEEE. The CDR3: CASSWESGESSYNEQFF. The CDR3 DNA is TGTGCCAGCAGCTGGGAGAGCGGGGAAAGCTCCTACAATGAGCAGTTCTTC.

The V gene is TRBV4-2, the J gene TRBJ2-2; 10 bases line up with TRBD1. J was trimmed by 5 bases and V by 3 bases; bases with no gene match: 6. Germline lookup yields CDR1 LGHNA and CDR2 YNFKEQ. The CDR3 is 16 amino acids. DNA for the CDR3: TGTGCCAGCAGCCATGCCGGGACAGGGGTAACCGGGGAGCTGTTTTTT. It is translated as CASSHAGTGVTGELFF.

CDR3 protein: CASSPGTGTNQPQHF. CDR3 nucleotide sequence: TGTGCCAGCTCACCCGGGACAGGCACCAATCAGCCCCAGCATTTT. The chain is built from TRBV18 and TRBJ1-5; 8 bases fit TRBD1. The CDR3 is 15 residues long. The germline gives CDR1 KGHSH, CDR2 LQKENI. With V trimmed by 3 bases and J by 3 bases, 4 bases remained unmatched.